This T cell receptor beta chain was recorded in a study of regulatory dendritic cells for organ transplantation. Study-wide results and limits: Memory CD8+ clonal expansion seemed more limited with regulatory than mature dendritic cells.

Using immunoSEQ multiplex PCR, the repertoire was profiled, and TCRdb retains in-frame clones only, with some absent. This sample yields a few thousand clones, of which about 76% are seen a single time; around 24% belongs to the top ten. Germline V gene lookup returns CDR1 MNHEY and CDR2 SVGAGI. V lost 0 bases and J lost 9, with 9 bases in between. The CDR3 runs to 13 residues. As concerns this clone: Its target is not known.

Sorted subsets were CFSE-labeled and cultured approximately 5 days with allogeneic dendritic cells. The specimen was memory CD8+ T cells from blood cultured with dendritic cells. This sample's subset: CD45RO+ memory T cells. V is TRBV6-5 and J is TRBJ2-1, with TRBD2 as a possible D gene (5 bases). This receptor was obtained from a human donor in good health. The CDR3 is CASSYSLAAEQFF. CDR3 nucleotides: TGTGCCAGCAGTTACTCTCTAGCAGCTGAGCAGTTCTTC.